Presented here are 9 T cell receptor beta chains from one specimen sequenced in a study of molecular identifiers for immune sequencing clone quantification. Each CDR3 protein gets one entry after TCRdb re-called the PCR reads with MiXCR. The sample carries 300,000 to 400,000 distinct CDR3 sequences, over 20% recorded once. Sequenced sample: naive CD8+ T cells from blood, with Jurkat cell RNA spiked in. Specified subset: FACS-sorted CD8+CD4-CCR7+CD45RA+ naive T cells. The receptors were sampled from a human donor in good health. Some libraries in this study had Jurkat cell RNA spiked in.

The J gene is TRBJ2-4, the V gene TRBV20-1; possibly TRBD1 for D (5 bases). CDR3 length: 15 amino acids. Between the trimmed V and J ends, which lost 2 bases and 8 bases, there was a span of 19 bases. In germline, CDR1 is DFQATT, CDR2 SNEGSKA (reference sequence). CDR3 loop: CSARPIQGSVYIQYF. CDR3 bases: TGCAGTGCTAGACCCATCCAGGGTAGTGTATACATTCAGTACTTC.

Comment on this clonotype: This could be a read error, since a much larger clone is one nucleotide away. The genes are TRBV27 and TRBJ1-1, with a tentative D call TRBD1 (5 bases). The germline gives CDR1 MNHEY, CDR2 SMNVEV (reference sequence). The CDR3 sequence is 14 residues long. The CDR3 DNA follows: TGTGCCGGCAGTCCCACAGAAGGCGGACAAAAAGCTTTCTTT. Translating it yields CAGSPTEGGQKAFF.

As for this clonotype: A much larger clone differs from this one at a single base, so this may be a read error. The chain joins TRBV7-9 to TRBJ2-7; 8 positions match TRBD2. This CDR3 spans 14 amino acids. The germline gives CDR1 SEHNR, CDR2 FQNEAQ (reference sequence). CDR3 sequence reads: CASSPRLAPYERYF. CDR3 nucleotide sequence: TGTGCCAGCAGCCCGCGACTAGCGCCCTACGAGCGGTACTTC. The variable domain in full, completed from reference TRBV7-9 and TRBJ2-7, reads DTGVSQNPRHKITKRGQNVTFRCDPISEHNRLYWYRQTLGQGPEFLTYFQNEAQLEKSRLLSDRFSAERPKGSFSTLEIQRTEQGDSAMYLCASSPRLAPYERYFGPGTRLTVT.

This clonotype has more than one count but fewer than ten. The rearrangement links TRBV25-1 to TRBJ2-7; D remains unclear. Trimming removed 2 bases from V and 4 bases from J, with 6 bases in between. The V gene's germline CDR1 is MGHDK and CDR2 SYGVNS. CDR3 length: 12 amino acids. The CDR3 loop reads CASSEDWYEQYF. CDR3 bases: TGTGCCAGCAGTGAAGACTGGTACGAGCAGTACTTC.

To note about this clonotype: The junction departs from the called germline gene at one end, perhaps through a read error. This chain connects TRBV7-9 to TRBJ2-4; the D gene is possibly TRBD1 (5 bases). Germline-derived CDR1 and CDR2 are SEHNR and FQNEAQ (reference sequence). The CDR3 runs to 13 residues. The CDR3 protein is CASSFTRENNQYF. The CDR3 DNA reads as TGTGCCAGCAGCTTTACCAGGGAAAACAATCAGTACTTC.

This clonotype appeared a few times. The chain uses TRBV27 and TRBJ2-1; no reliable D call. V was cut by 5 bases and J by 9 bases, with 14 bases left in between. The CDR3 spans 13 residues. The germline V gene has CDR1 MNHEY and CDR2 SMNVEV (reference sequence). CDR3 nucleotides: TGTGCCAGCAGTATGGGGTCTGGTAGTGAGCAGTTCTTC. Protein: CASSMGSGSEQFF.

The sample holds a few counts of this clonotype. The rearrangement joins TRBV14 to TRBJ2-7; TRBD1 might be the D (6 bases). The CDR3 runs to 15 residues. Germline lookup yields CDR1 SGHDN and CDR2 FVKESK. Trimming removed 0 bases from V and 3 bases from J, with 12 bases in between. CDR3 nucleotide sequence: TGTGCCAGCAGCCAAGAAGCAGGGGTCCTCTACGAGCAGTACTTC. The encoded protein is CASSQEAGVLYEQYF.

This clonotype has more than one count but fewer than ten. The rearrangement uses TRBV28 and TRBJ2-3, with a tentative D call TRBD2 (5 bases). Per the germline V gene, CDR1 is MDHEN and CDR2 is SYDVKM. V was pared by 1 base and J by 0 bases, with 11 bases between. The CDR3 extends over 16 amino acids. CDR3: CASSLYTGSSTDTQYF. In DNA, the CDR3 is TGTGCCAGCAGTTTATATACGGGATCTAGCACAGATACGCAGTATTTT.

The table lists this clonotype with a count of one. The chain has TRBV30 and TRBJ2-7; possibly TRBD1 for D (6 bases). Trimming shortened V by 4 bases and J by 2 bases, and 12 bases separated the two germline ends. Germline CDR1 is GTSNPN and CDR2 is SVGIG (reference sequence). The CDR3 is 13 residues long. The CDR3 bases are TGTGCCTGGACAGATGGGGGCCCCTACGAGCAGTACTTC. Its protein product is CAWTDGGPYEQYF.